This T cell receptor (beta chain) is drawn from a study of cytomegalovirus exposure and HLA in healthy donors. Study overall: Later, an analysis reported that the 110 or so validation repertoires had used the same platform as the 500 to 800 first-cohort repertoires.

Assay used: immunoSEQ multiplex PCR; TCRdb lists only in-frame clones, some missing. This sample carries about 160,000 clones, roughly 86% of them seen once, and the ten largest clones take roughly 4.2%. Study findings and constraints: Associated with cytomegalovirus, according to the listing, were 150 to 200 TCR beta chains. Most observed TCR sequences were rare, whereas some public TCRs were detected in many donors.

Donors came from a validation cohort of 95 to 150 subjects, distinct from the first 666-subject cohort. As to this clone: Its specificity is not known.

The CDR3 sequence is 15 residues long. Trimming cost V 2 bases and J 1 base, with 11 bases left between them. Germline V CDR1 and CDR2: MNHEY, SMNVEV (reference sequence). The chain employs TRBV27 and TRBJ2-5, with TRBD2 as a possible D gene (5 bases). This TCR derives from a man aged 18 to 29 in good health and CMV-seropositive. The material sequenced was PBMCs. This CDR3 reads CASSLPGILQETQYF. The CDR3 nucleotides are TGTGCCAGCAGTTTACCCGGGATTCTCCAAGAGACCCAGTACTTC.